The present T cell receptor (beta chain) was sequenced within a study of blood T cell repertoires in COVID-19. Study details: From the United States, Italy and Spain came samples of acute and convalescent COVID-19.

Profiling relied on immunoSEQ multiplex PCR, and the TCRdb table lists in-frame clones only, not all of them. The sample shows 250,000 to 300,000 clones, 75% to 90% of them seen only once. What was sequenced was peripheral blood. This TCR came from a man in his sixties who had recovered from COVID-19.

CDR3 amino acids: CASSSWTGASGNTEAFF. The CDR3 DNA reads TGTGCCAGCAGCTCGTGGACAGGGGCGTCGGGGAACACTGAAGCTTTCTTT. The chain employs TRBV7-9 and TRBJ1-1; 9 nucleotides line up with TRBD1. Germline assignment: CDR1 SEHNR and CDR2 FQNEAQ (reference sequence). V lost 4 bases and J lost 1; bases outside the gene matches: 10. CDR3 length equals 17 residues.